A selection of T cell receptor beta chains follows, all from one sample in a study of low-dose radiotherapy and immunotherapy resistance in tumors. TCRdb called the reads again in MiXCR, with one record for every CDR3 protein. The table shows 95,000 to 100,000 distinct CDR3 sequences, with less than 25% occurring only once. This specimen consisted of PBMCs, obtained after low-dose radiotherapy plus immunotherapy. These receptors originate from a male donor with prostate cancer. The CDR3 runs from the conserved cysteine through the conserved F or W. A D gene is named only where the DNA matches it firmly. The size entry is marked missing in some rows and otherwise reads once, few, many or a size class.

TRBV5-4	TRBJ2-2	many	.	TGTGCCAGCAGCTATCAAGGCACCGGGGAGCTGTTTTTT	CASSYQGTGELFF
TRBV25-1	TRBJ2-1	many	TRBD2	TGTGCCAGCAGTGAATTAGGAGTAGCGGGGAGCAGTTCCGCCTACAATGAGCAGTTCTTC	CASSELGVAGSSSAYNEQFF
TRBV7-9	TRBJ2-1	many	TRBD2	TGTGCCAGCAGCTCTAAACTCCGGGTAGCGGGGGTTCACAATGAGCAGTTCTTC	CASSSKLRVAGVHNEQFF
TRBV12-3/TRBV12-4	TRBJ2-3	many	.	TGTGCCAGCGGTCAGCAGCCCACAGATACGCAGTATTTT	CASGQQPTDTQYF
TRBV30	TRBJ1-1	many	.	TGTGCCTGGAGCAGACACACTGAAGCTTTCTTT	CAWSRHTEAFF
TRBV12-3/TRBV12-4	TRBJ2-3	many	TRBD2	TGTGCCAGCAAGACTAGCGGGGGCGACCATGATACGCAGTATTTT	CASKTSGGDHDTQYF
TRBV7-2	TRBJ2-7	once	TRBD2	TGTGCCAGCAGTAGCGGGCTCATGCCCTACGAGCAGTACTTC	CASSSGLMPYEQYF
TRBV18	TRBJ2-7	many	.	TGCGCCAGCAGCCCACAGGGTGTCGAGCAGTACTTC	CASSPQGVEQYF
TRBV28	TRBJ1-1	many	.	TGTGCCAGCAGTCCCGGGCAGGGAAGAGTATGGGTTGAAGCTTTCTTT	CASSPGQGRVWVEAFF
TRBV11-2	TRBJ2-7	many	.	TGTGCCAGCAGCTTAGAGAGCTACGAGCAGTACTTC	CASSLESYEQYF
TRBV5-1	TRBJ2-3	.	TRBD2	TGCGCCAGCAGCTTGACCGGGGGGAAAAACACAGATACGCAGTATTTT	CASSLTGGKNTDTQYF
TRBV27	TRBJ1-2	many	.	TGTGCCAGCAGTTTATCTCGAAGGAACTATGGCTACACCTTC	CASSLSRRNYGYTF
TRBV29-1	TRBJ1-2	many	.	TGCAGCGTTGATCCAGGGATTAACTATGGCTACACCTTC	CSVDPGINYGYTF
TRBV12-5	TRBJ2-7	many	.	TGTGCTAGTGGTTACCACAGGACCTACGAGCAGTACTTC	CASGYHRTYEQYF